This is a list of T cell receptor beta chains from one sample in a study of beta chain features in type 1 diabetes. TCRdb's table, derived via immunoSEQ multiplex PCR, lists solely in-frame clones and lacks some. The sample has about 640,000 clones; approximately 13% are singletons. The sample taken for sequencing was naive CD4+ T cells from blood. The receptors originated from a man younger than 45 with type 1 diabetes. Each CDR3 is given with its conserved first and last residue. The D gene is left open where the match is weak. A row's size may be missing; if present it is once, few, many or a size class.

j_gene: TRBJ2-3
v_gene: TRBV7-2
abundance: NA
d_gene: NA
CDR3nt: TGTGCCAGCAGCTCGGAACTGACAGATACGCAGTATTTT
CDR3aa: CASSSELTDTQYF

j_gene: TRBJ1-6
v_gene: TRBV5-1
abundance: NA
d_gene: NA
CDR3nt: TGCGCCAGCAGCGAGGGCCCCCCGCCCCTCCACTTT
CDR3aa: CASSEGPPPLHF

j_gene: TRBJ2-5
v_gene: TRBV9
abundance: few
d_gene: NA
CDR3nt: TGTGCCAGCAGCGAGGGCAGCCAAGAGACCCAGTACTTC
CDR3aa: CASSEGSQETQYF

j_gene: TRBJ1-5
v_gene: TRBV7-2
abundance: few
d_gene: NA
CDR3nt: TGTGCCAGCGGTTACAGGGACAATCAGCCCCAGCATTTT
CDR3aa: CASGYRDNQPQHF

j_gene: TRBJ1-5
v_gene: TRBV27
abundance: NA
d_gene: NA
CDR3nt: TGTGCCAGCCAGGACGGAGATCAGCCCCAGCATTTT
CDR3aa: CASQDGDQPQHF

j_gene: TRBJ2-5
v_gene: TRBV5-1
abundance: NA
d_gene: NA
CDR3nt: TGCGCCAGCAGCTTGGAACAAGAGACCCAGTACTTC
CDR3aa: CASSLEQETQYF

j_gene: TRBJ2-5
v_gene: TRBV9
abundance: few
d_gene: TRBD1
CDR3nt: TGTGCCAGCAGCGGACCGGGACAGGGCACTCTCCAAGAGACCCAGTACTTC
CDR3aa: CASSGPGQGTLQETQYF

j_gene: TRBJ2-3
v_gene: TRBV12-5
abundance: NA
d_gene: NA
CDR3nt: TGTGCTAGTGGTCCCGGACTCCCTAGCACAGATACGCAGTATTTT
CDR3aa: CASGPGLPSTDTQYF

j_gene: TRBJ2-6
v_gene: TRBV19
abundance: NA
d_gene: NA
CDR3nt: TGTGCCAGTAGTAAGTCTCCTGGGGCCAACGTCCTGACTTTC
CDR3aa: CASSKSPGANVLTF

j_gene: TRBJ1-3
v_gene: TRBV5-1
abundance: NA
d_gene: NA
CDR3nt: TGCGCCAGCAGCCTCAGTGGTAGCGACACCATATATTTT
CDR3aa: CASSLSGSDTIYF

j_gene: TRBJ2-1
v_gene: TRBV9
abundance: few
d_gene: NA
CDR3nt: TGTGCCAGCAGCGCCACGGGAACTCCTTACAATGAGCAGTTCTTC
CDR3aa: CASSATGTPYNEQFF

j_gene: TRBJ2-5
v_gene: TRBV7-2
abundance: few
d_gene: TRBD1
CDR3nt: TGTGCCAGCAGCTTAATTACAGGGGGCGCGGGGGAGACCCAGTACTTC
CDR3aa: CASSLITGGAGETQYF

j_gene: TRBJ1-1
v_gene: TRBV11-1
abundance: few
d_gene: TRBD1
CDR3nt: TGTGCCAGCAGCTCGCAGGGGGCCTGGATGAACACTGAAGCTTTCTTT
CDR3aa: CASSSQGAWMNTEAFF

j_gene: TRBJ1-5
v_gene: TRBV6-6
abundance: few
d_gene: TRBD1
CDR3nt: TGTGCCAGCAGTTCCCCGACAGGGCGCAATCAGCCCCAGCATTTT
CDR3aa: CASSSPTGRNQPQHF